In this sample, the clone carrying this TCR beta chain turned up a few times. Its target is not known. Unique molecular identifiers were present on the cDNA, which also gained a universal primer site by template switching. MiXCR was run by TCRdb on the 5' RACE reads, yielding one entry per CDR3 protein. The sample lists 300,000 to 400,000 distinct CDR3 sequences, roughly an eighth occurring once. These data belong to a study of identical twins. Findings and caveats of the study: There were fewer insertions in abundant cord blood beta clonotypes, but memory repertoires showed no such pattern.

The CDR3 has 13 amino acids. V was trimmed by 8 bases and J by 2 bases, leaving 10 bases between them. Germline loops: CDR1 MNHNY, CDR2 SVGAGI (reference sequence). These same data were also listed under a study on yellow fever vaccine responses in identical twins.

Sequences were obtained from CD8+ T cells sorted from blood. The clonotype comes from a woman aged 18-29 years in good health. The chain employs TRBV6-6 and TRBJ2-1; D is ambiguous. The CDR3 here is CASAPFTYNEQFF. The CDR3 DNA reads as TGTGCCAGCGCCCCATTCACCTACAATGAGCAGTTCTTC.